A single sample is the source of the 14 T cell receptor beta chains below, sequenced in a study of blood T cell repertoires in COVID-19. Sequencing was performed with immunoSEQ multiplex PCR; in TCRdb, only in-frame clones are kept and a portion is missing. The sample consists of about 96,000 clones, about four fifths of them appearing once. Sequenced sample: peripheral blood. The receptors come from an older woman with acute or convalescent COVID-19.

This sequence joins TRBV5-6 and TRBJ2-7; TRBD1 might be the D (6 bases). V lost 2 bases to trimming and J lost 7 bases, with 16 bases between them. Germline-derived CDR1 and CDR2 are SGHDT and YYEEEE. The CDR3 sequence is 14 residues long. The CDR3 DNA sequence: TGTGCCAGCAGCTTCCGGGACACGGCGCTGGAGCAGTACTTC. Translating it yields CASSFRDTALEQYF.

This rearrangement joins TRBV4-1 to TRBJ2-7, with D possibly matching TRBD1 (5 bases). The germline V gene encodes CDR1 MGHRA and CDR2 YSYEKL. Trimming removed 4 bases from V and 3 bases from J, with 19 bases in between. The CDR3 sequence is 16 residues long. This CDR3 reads CASSPRSQGEIYEQYF. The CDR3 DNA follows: TGCGCCAGCAGCCCCCGGAGCCAGGGTGAGATCTACGAGCAGTACTTC.

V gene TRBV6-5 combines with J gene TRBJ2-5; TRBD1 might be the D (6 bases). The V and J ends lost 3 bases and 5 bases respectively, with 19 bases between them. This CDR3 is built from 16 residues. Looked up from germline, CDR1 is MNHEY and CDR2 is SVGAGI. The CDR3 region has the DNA TGTGCCAGCAGTTATGAGTCAGGGGCGGTTCGGGAGACCCAGTACTTC. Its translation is CASSYESGAVRETQYF.

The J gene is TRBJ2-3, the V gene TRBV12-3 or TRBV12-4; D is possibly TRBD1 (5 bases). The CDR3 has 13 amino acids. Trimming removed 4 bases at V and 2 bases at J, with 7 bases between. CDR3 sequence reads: CASSWGTTDTQYF. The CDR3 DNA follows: TGTGCCAGCAGTTGGGGCACCACAGATACGCAGTATTTT.

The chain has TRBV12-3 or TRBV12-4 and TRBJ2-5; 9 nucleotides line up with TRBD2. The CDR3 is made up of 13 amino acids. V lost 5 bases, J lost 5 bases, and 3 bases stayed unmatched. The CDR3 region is CASSKTSGETQYF. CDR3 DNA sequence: TGTGCCAGCAGTAAAACTAGCGGGGAGACCCAGTACTTC.

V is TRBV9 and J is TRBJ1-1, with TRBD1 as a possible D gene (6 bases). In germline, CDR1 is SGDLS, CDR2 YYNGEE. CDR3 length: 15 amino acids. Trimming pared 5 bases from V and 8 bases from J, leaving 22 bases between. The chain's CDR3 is CASRRGGTEPTEAFF. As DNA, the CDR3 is TGTGCCAGCAGAAGGGGGGGCACCGAGCCAACAGAAGCTTTCTTT. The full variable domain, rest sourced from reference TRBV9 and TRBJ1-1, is DSGVTQTPKHLITATGQRVTLRCSPRSGDLSVYWYQQSLDQGLQFLIQYYNGEERAKGNILERFSAQQFPDLHSELNLSSLELGDSALYFCASRRGGTEPTEAFFGQGTRLTVV.

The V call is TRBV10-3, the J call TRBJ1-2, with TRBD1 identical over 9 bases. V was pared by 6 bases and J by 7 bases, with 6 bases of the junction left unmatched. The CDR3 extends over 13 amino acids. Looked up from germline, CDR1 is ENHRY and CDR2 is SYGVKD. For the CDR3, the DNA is TGTGCCATCAGCCGACAGGGGGATGGTGGCTACACCTTC. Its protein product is CAISRQGDGGYTF.

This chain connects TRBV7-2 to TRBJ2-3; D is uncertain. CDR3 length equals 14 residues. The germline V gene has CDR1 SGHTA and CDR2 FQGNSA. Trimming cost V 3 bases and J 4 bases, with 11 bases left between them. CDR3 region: CASSFVRRADTQYF. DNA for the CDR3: TGTGCCAGCAGCTTTGTGCGGAGAGCAGATACGCAGTATTTT.

As DNA, the CDR3 is TGTGCCAGCAGCTTGGGGAGGGACACTGAAGCTTTCTTT. Translation: CASSLGRDTEAFF. The V call is TRBV5-6, the J call TRBJ1-1; the D is unclear. Germline-derived CDR1 and CDR2 are SGHDT and YYEEEE. V shed 0 bases and J shed 3 bases, with 6 bases lying between them. CDR3 size: 13 residues.

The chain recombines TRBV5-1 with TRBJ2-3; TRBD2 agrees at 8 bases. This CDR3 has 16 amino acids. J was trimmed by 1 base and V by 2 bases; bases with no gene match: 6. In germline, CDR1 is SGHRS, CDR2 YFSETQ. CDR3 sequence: CASSLPPGGGTDTQYF. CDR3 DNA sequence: TGCGCCAGCAGCTTACCCCCGGGGGGGGGCACAGATACGCAGTATTTT.

The CDR3 DNA is TGTGCCAGCAGCCAGGGTCGCGGCACTGAAGCTTTCTTT. Translation gives CASSQGRGTEAFF. V gene TRBV6-4 combines with J gene TRBJ1-1; D possibly corresponds to TRBD1 (5 bases). The CDR3 is 13 amino acids. The V gene's germline CDR1 is MRHNA and CDR2 SNTAGT. V lost 6 bases and J lost 4, with 12 bases in between.

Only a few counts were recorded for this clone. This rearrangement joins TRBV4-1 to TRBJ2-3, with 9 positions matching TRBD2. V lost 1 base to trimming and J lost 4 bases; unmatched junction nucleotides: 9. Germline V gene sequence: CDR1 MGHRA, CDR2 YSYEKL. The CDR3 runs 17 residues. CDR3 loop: CASSQVRDSGGSDTQYF. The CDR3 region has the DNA TGCGCCAGCAGCCAAGTACGGGATAGCGGGGGCTCAGATACGCAGTATTTT.

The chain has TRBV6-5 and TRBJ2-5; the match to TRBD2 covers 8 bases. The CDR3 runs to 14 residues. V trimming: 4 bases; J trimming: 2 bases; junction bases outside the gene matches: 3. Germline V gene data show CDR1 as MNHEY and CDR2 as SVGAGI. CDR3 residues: CASSLTGGQETQYF. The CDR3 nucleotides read TGTGCCAGCAGTTTGACGGGGGGGCAAGAGACCCAGTACTTC.

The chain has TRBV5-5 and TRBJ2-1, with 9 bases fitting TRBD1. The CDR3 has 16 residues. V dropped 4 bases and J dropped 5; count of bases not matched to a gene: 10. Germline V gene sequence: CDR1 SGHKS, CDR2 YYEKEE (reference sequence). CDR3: CASSRKADRGNNEQFF. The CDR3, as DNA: TGTGCCAGCAGCCGAAAAGCGGACAGGGGCAACAATGAGCAGTTCTTC.